This TCR beta chain was identified in a study of T-cell memory formation after mild COVID-19. Across the whole study: Clusters were largely donor specific.

5'RACE primed from the constant segment yielded TCR alpha and TCR beta cDNA libraries bearing sample barcodes and UMIs. TCRdb ran MiXCR on the 5' RACE reads and lists one entry per CDR3 protein. The sample lists under 450,000 distinct CDR3 sequences, around an eighth occurring once. CDR3 length equals 14 residues. Trimming at V came to 6 bases and at J to 1 base, leaving 5 bases not matched to a gene. CDR1 and CDR2 from the germline V gene are DFQATT and SNEGSKA (reference sequence). Note on this clonotype: Antigen: not known.

Study results and caveats: Contracting clones localized mainly to CM and EM when CD4+ and mainly to EMRA when CD8+. The finding that pre-infection memory included some responding clones suggested that cross-reactive memory joined.

Sequenced: PBMCs or a T cell subset sorted from them (not recorded which). This TCR came from a man younger than 30 who had mild COVID-19 (a few samples of this study predate the infection). Cell type and time point are not known. The chain has TRBV20-1 and TRBJ1-2; 10 positions agree with TRBD1. CDR3: CSADRGQSNYGYTF. CDR3 sequence (DNA): TGCAGTGCCGACAGGGGGCAGAGTAACTATGGCTACACCTTC.